Following are 8 T cell receptor beta chains from one sample sequenced in a study of blood T cell repertoires in COVID-19. The data were produced by immunoSEQ multiplex PCR, yet TCRdb's version contains in-frame clones alone and is incomplete. Among about 140,000 clones listed, roughly four fifths were seen once. Sequenced input: peripheral blood. The receptor source for this set is a woman of 80 years or more with active or convalescent COVID-19.

J is TRBJ2-2 and V is TRBV13; perhaps TRBD2 as D (5 bases). The CDR3 consists of 14 residues. V lost 5 bases, J lost 5 bases, and 12 bases lay in between. Germline CDR1 PRHDT, CDR2 FYEKMQ (reference sequence). CDR3 DNA: TGTGCCAGCAGCAGACAACGGGGAACCGGGGAGCTGTTTTTT. Amino acid sequence: CASSRQRGTGELFF.

V is TRBV11-3 and J is TRBJ1-6; D might be TRBD1 (6 bases). With 5 bases removed from V and 7 bases from J, the gap between germline ends came to 18 bases. Germline V gene sequence: CDR1 SGHNT, CDR2 YENEEA. CDR3 length: 16 amino acids. CDR3 residues: CASSAGPGQGNSPLHF. The DNA of the CDR3 is TGTGCCAGCAGCGCAGGACCGGGACAAGGAAATTCACCCCTCCACTTT.

V gene TRBV5-1 combines with J gene TRBJ1-1, with D possibly matching TRBD1 (5 bases). Germline CDR1 reads SGHRS; CDR2 reads YFSETQ. V gave up 5 bases and J gave up 6 bases, with 23 bases separating them. This CDR3 has 16 residues. The CDR3 coding sequence is TGCGCCAGCAGGGAGGAGGCGGGGCTGGGGTCGGCTGAAGCTTTCTTT. As protein: CASREEAGLGSAEAFF. Variable domain in full (rest from reference TRBV5-1 and TRBJ1-1): KAGVTQTPRYLIKTRGQQVTLSCSPISGHRSVSWYQQTPGQGLQFLFEYFSETQRNKGNFPGRFSGRQFSNSRSEMNVSTLELGDSALYLCASREEAGLGSAEAFFGQGTRLTVV.

The table lists this clone with a few counts. The chain uses TRBV14 and TRBJ2-1; 9 positions agree with TRBD1. J was trimmed by 3 bases and V by 6 bases; bases with no gene match: 12. This CDR3 is 17 amino acids long. In germline, CDR1 is SGHDN, CDR2 FVKESK. The CDR3 sequence: CASSLLMGQGLYNEQFF. DNA for the CDR3: TGTGCCAGCAGTCTACTCATGGGACAGGGCCTCTACAATGAGCAGTTCTTC.

The chain joins TRBV6-5 to TRBJ2-3, with 8 bases that match TRBD1. CDR3 length equals 14 residues. With V trimmed by 6 bases and J by 2 bases, 4 bases remained unmatched. Per germline, CDR1 MNHEY and CDR2 SVGAGI. The CDR3 nucleotides are TGTGCCAGCAGGACAGGGGTTCTCACAGATACGCAGTATTTT. Its protein is CASRTGVLTDTQYF.

CDR3 DNA sequence: TGCGCCAGCAGGGCCGGACAGGGAGAGTCAGCTTTCTTT. Its translation: CASRAGQGESAFF. The chain couples TRBV5-1 to TRBJ1-1; 8 positions match TRBD1. CDR1 is SGHRS and CDR2 is YFSETQ in the germline V gene. Losses at the gene ends were 5 bases for V and 10 bases for J; bases not matched to a gene: 10. The length of the CDR3 is 13 residues.

The J gene is TRBJ2-7, the V gene TRBV3-1 (or the pseudogene TRBV3-2); D unclear. The ends were cut back, 4 bases at V and 0 bases at J, with 7 bases in the middle. Germline CDR1 and CDR2: LGHDT and YNNKEL (reference sequence). This CDR3 has 13 residues. The CDR3 region is CASSPPSSYEQYF. The CDR3 region has the DNA TGTGCCAGCAGCCCACCCAGCTCCTACGAGCAGTACTTC.

The V gene is TRBV9, the J gene TRBJ2-2, with 7 bases fitting TRBD2. Per germline, CDR1 SGDLS and CDR2 YYNGEE. V trimming: 3 bases; J trimming: 6 bases; junction bases outside the gene matches: 11. The CDR3 contains 16 residues. DNA of the CDR3: TGTGCCAGCAGCGGCGGGGGTAGCTTCCGAGCCGGGGAGCTGTTTTTT. Protein: CASSGGGSFRAGELFF.